This T cell receptor (beta chain) emerged from a study of radiotherapy plus CTLA-4 blockade in lung cancer. Some clones are missing from TCRdb's copy, which holds only in-frame ones; the method was immunoSEQ multiplex PCR. The sample gives approximately 40,000 clones, 72% of which show up once; 9.5% to 13% is in the top ten. The CDR3 covers 13 residues. Germline CDR1 reads SQVTM; CDR2 reads ANQGSEA. With 5 bases removed from V and 6 bases from J, the gap between germline ends came to 16 bases. Study-level findings and limits: TCR clones of tumor origin grew in blood after radiotherapy plus ipilimumab. Increased serum interferon-beta after radiation also reportedly predicted response strongly.

For this clone: Its antigen is not identified.

Source: peripheral blood, taken from a patient treated with radiotherapy plus ipilimumab. This sequence was found in a human donor with non-small cell lung cancer who had stable disease on radiotherapy plus ipilimumab. J is TRBJ1-2 and V is TRBV29-1, with D perhaps matching TRBD1 (5 bases). The CDR3 loop reads CSVHTGTVHGYTF. For the CDR3, the DNA is TGCAGCGTTCATACCGGGACTGTCCATGGCTACACCTTC.